The 31 T cell receptor beta chains reported below all come from one sample, sequenced in a study of T cell repertoires in cytomegalovirus infection. MiXCR was run by TCRdb on the reads, yielding one entry per CDR3 protein. The sample holds approximately 770,000 distinct CDR3 sequences, just under 30% seen once. No antigen is known for these receptors. The sequenced sample was cultured CD8+ T cells from PBMCs, obtained from culture after CMV antigen stimulation. The receptors derive from a human donor in good health (CMV status not recorded). Some clones in this sample may be carry-over from other donors' samples.

J is TRBJ1-1 and V is TRBV6-5; no definite D call. CDR1 is MNHEY and CDR2 is SVGAGI in the germline V gene. The CDR3 loop spans 15 amino acids. Trimming took off 4 bases at V and 4 bases at J, with 16 bases between the two ends. The CDR3, as DNA: TGTGCCAGCAGTTCTACCTTAGTAAGCCTCACTGAAGCTTTCTTT. This translates into CASSSTLVSLTEAFF.

The V gene is TRBV19, the J gene TRBJ1-6; D unclear. Germline CDR1 LNHDA, CDR2 SQIVND (reference sequence). Trimming pared 5 bases from V and 2 bases from J, leaving 16 bases between. The CDR3 totals 17 residues. The CDR3 region is CASSAEGRPAYNSPLHF. CDR3 DNA sequence: TGTGCCAGTAGTGCCGAAGGCCGGCCGGCCTATAATTCACCCCTCCACTTT.

The chain couples TRBV10-2 to TRBJ1-1; no firm D call. The V and J ends lost 5 bases and 5 bases respectively, with 15 bases between them. The CDR3 sequence is 14 residues long. Per the germline V gene, CDR1 is WSHSY and CDR2 is SAAADI. DNA of the CDR3: TGCGCCAGCAGTCCAGGACGGACGGTAACTGAAGCTTTCTTT. Its protein is CASSPGRTVTEAFF.

The chain carries TRBV14 and TRBJ2-1; D is undetermined. This CDR3 comprises 14 residues. The V end lost 0 bases, the J end lost 6 bases, and 9 bases lay between the germline ends. In germline, CDR1 is SGHDN, CDR2 FVKESK. CDR3 in DNA: TGTGCCAGCAGCCAAGATCAATACTCCAATGAGCAGTTCTTC. As protein: CASSQDQYSNEQFF.

This clonotype was seen a few times. This chain links TRBV7-9 with TRBJ1-5; D may be TRBD1 (5 bases). The germline CDR1 and CDR2 sequences are SEHNR and FQNEAQ (reference sequence). The CDR3 is 15 amino acids. V lost 4 bases, J lost 6 bases, and 16 bases lay in between. CDR3 sequence (DNA): TGTGCCAGCAGCTCGGGGGGGGGGAACGGTCAGCCCCAGCATTTT. It is translated as CASSSGGGNGQPQHF.

V usage is TRBV9 and J usage is TRBJ1-1, with 10 bases matching TRBD1. The CDR3 runs 16 residues. Per the germline V gene, CDR1 is SGDLS and CDR2 is YYNGEE. V shed 3 bases, J shed 0 bases, and the junction held 5 bases outside the gene matches. The CDR3 coding sequence is TGTGCCAGCAGCGATGGACAGGGGGTGTTGAACACTGAAGCTTTCTTT. This translates into CASSDGQGVLNTEAFF.

The DNA of the CDR3 is TGTGCCAGCAGACTGGGAGGAAACTACGAGCAGTACTTC. This gives the protein CASRLGGNYEQYF. V and J are TRBV7-2 and TRBJ2-7; the D gene is possibly TRBD2 (6 bases). The germline V gene has CDR1 SGHTA and CDR2 FQGNSA. The CDR3 extends over 13 amino acids. The V gene lost 6 bases and the J gene lost 3 bases, with 12 bases spanning the gap.

This clonotype has more than one count but fewer than ten. The rearrangement joins TRBV7-9 to TRBJ2-1; 7 nucleotides line up with TRBD2. Losses at the gene ends were 10 bases for V and 5 bases for J; bases not matched to a gene: 14. Germline V lookup: CDR1 SEHNR, CDR2 FQNEAQ (reference sequence). The CDR3 has 15 residues. The CDR3 DNA follows: TGTGCCATCTTTTCAACGGGGGGACGGGACAATGAGCAGTTCTTC. Protein sequence: CAIFSTGGRDNEQFF.

The chain joins TRBV4-3 to TRBJ1-3, with 7 bases that match TRBD1. Per the germline V gene, CDR1 is LGHNA and CDR2 is YSLEER. With 0 bases clipped from V and 3 bases from J, the junction kept 8 bases outside the gene matches. The CDR3 totals 17 residues. CDR3 region: CASSQDPPDRVGNTIYF. The DNA of the CDR3 is TGCGCCAGCAGCCAAGACCCCCCCGACAGGGTTGGAAACACCATATATTTT.

Ten or more counts support this clonotype. This chain links TRBV7-2 with TRBJ2-4, with D perhaps being TRBD1 or TRBD2 (5 bases each). Germline V gives CDR1 SGHTA, CDR2 FQGNSA. The CDR3 loop spans 16 amino acids. Trimming removed 5 bases at V and 6 bases at J, with 20 bases between. CDR3 nucleotides: TGTGCCAGCAGCCCGTTGGGGGTCGAGATGAGAAACATTCAGTACTTC. Amino acid sequence: CASSPLGVEMRNIQYF.

This chain connects TRBV7-3 to TRBJ2-3; D uncertain. CDR1 is SGHTA, CDR2 FQGTGA, per germline. This CDR3 has 15 residues. V was pared by 2 bases and J by 2 bases, with 11 bases between. The CDR3 spells CASSLGVLNTDTQYF. Written as DNA, the CDR3 is TGTGCCAGCAGCTTAGGAGTATTGAACACAGATACGCAGTATTTT.

In the case of this clonotype: The germline gene is not matched at one end of the junction; a read error may be the cause. The chain employs TRBV7-8 and TRBJ1-1, with 10 nucleotides matching TRBD1. The CDR3 runs to 17 residues. Germline CDR1 and CDR2: SGHVS and FQNEAQ. CDR3 protein: CASSRSGTGVGDTVAFF. The CDR3 nucleotides read TGTGCCAGCAGCAGATCCGGGACAGGGGTCGGGGACACTGTAGCTTTCTTT.

CDR3 amino acids: CASSETGIFQPQHF. In nucleotides, the CDR3 is TGTGCCAGCAGTGAGACAGGAATTTTTCAGCCCCAGCATTTT. The genes are TRBV27 and TRBJ1-5; weak D call: TRBD1 (6 bases). CDR1 and CDR2 (germline): MNHEY, SMNVEV (reference sequence). CDR3 length: 14 residues. Trimming cost V 5 bases and J 6 bases, with 14 bases left between them.

V is TRBV7-2 and J is TRBJ1-1; unclear D gene. The ends were cut back, 4 bases at V and 7 bases at J, with 10 bases in the middle. The CDR3 runs 12 residues. Germline CDR1 and CDR2: SGHTA and FQGNSA. The CDR3 region has the DNA TGTGCCAGCAGCTATGCAGGTGATGAAGCTTTCTTT. Translated: CASSYAGDEAFF.

This clonotype appeared a few times. The rearrangement links TRBV10-3 to TRBJ2-1; no clear D gene. V gave up 6 bases and J gave up 4 bases, with 7 bases separating them. This CDR3 has 12 residues. Per germline, CDR1 ENHRY and CDR2 SYGVKD. The CDR3 nucleotides are TGTGCCATCAGCAACGCTTACAATGAGCAGTTCTTC. This gives the protein CAISNAYNEQFF.

In this sample, this clonotype turned up many times. This chain links TRBV7-4 with TRBJ1-4, with a weak D call TRBD1 (6 bases). CDR1 is SGHVT, CDR2 SQSDAQ, per germline. This CDR3 has 15 amino acids. V shed 5 bases and J shed 4 bases, with 14 bases lying between them. The CDR3 region is CASSAYPRGNEKLFF. In nucleotides, the CDR3 is TGTGCCAGCAGCGCCTACCCCAGGGGTAATGAAAAACTGTTTTTT.

This clonotype occurred a few times. CDR3 amino acids: CATRSSDIRGTQYF. The CDR3 DNA sequence: TGTGCCACCAGGAGTTCGGATATTCGAGGTACGCAGTATTTT. This chain connects TRBV24-1 to TRBJ2-3; no clear D gene. This CDR3 has 14 amino acids. Germline V gene sequence: CDR1 KGHDR, CDR2 SFDVKD. Trimming left V 7 bases short and J 8 bases short, with 18 bases between.

In regard to this clonotype: Possible read error: a much larger clone is one base away. The chain recombines TRBV6-6 with TRBJ2-1, with 12 bases aligning to TRBD1. The CDR3 is made up of 15 amino acids. Germline V lookup: CDR1 MNHNY, CDR2 SVGAGI (reference sequence). Trimming removed 6 bases from V and 12 bases from J; junction bases left unmatched: 12. The CDR3, as DNA: TGTGCCAGCAGCCCCGGGACAGGGGGCATGGATGGGCAGTTCTTC. It encodes CASSPGTGGMDGQFF.

The chain employs TRBV6-5 and TRBJ2-3; 7 bases agree with TRBD1. The CDR3 has 13 amino acids. Germline V gene data show CDR1 as MNHEY and CDR2 as SVGAGI. Trimming at V came to 6 bases and at J to 4 bases, leaving 4 bases not matched to a gene. The CDR3 loop is CASRYDRADTQYF. DNA of the CDR3: TGTGCCAGCAGATACGACAGGGCAGATACGCAGTATTTT.

The chain couples TRBV5-1 to TRBJ2-1; 11 nucleotides line up with TRBD1. Losses at the gene ends were 4 bases for V and 4 bases for J; bases not matched to a gene: 4. Germline loops: CDR1 SGHRS, CDR2 YFSETQ. The CDR3 loop spans 15 amino acids. The CDR3, as DNA: TGCGCCAGCAGCAAGGACAGGGGGCTGTACAATGAGCAGTTCTTC. Translated: CASSKDRGLYNEQFF.

The CDR3 DNA sequence: TGTGCCAGCAGTTCTATTGACAGGGGGAGCTCCGGGGAGCTGTTTTTT. It yields the protein CASSSIDRGSSGELFF. The chain employs TRBV6-5 and TRBJ2-2, with 9 nucleotides matching TRBD1. J lost 6 bases, V lost 4 bases, and 9 bases had no gene match. This CDR3 region has 16 residues. Germline V CDR1 and CDR2: MNHEY, SVGAGI.

The chain recombines TRBV10-3 with TRBJ2-7; D might be TRBD1 or TRBD2, each matching 5 bases. Between the trimmed V and J ends, which lost 9 bases and 2 bases, there was a span of 20 bases. Germline-derived CDR1 and CDR2 are ENHRY and SYGVKD. The CDR3 extends over 15 amino acids. The CDR3 spells CAMGRRTNSTYEQYF. As DNA, the CDR3 is TGTGCCATGGGACGGAGAACCAACAGTACCTACGAGCAGTACTTC.

This clonotype showed up many times. This chain uses TRBV12-3 or TRBV12-4 with TRBJ1-1; D is perhaps TRBD1 (5 bases). This CDR3 region has 15 residues. Trimming took 4 bases from V and 3 from J, leaving 15 bases between them. The CDR3 DNA follows: TGTGCCAGCAGTTCCGAAAATCGGGGGGACACTGAAGCTTTCTTT. Translating it yields CASSSENRGDTEAFF.

CDR3 protein: CASSQDFGTGNNEQFF. The DNA of the CDR3 is TGCGCCAGCAGCCAAGATTTCGGGACAGGAAACAATGAGCAGTTCTTC. V gene TRBV4-3 combines with J gene TRBJ2-1; 8 bases map to TRBD1. There are 16 residues in the CDR3. Trimming at V came to 0 bases and at J to 5 bases, leaving 6 bases not matched to a gene. Germline CDR1 is LGHNA and CDR2 is YSLEER.

In DNA form, the CDR3 reads TGTGCCAGCAGCCCGGGCGGGGGCGCTTTGACCGGGGAGCTGTTTTTT. Translation: CASSPGGGALTGELFF. The V call is TRBV9, the J call TRBJ2-2; D is perhaps TRBD2 (7 bases). CDR1 is SGDLS, CDR2 YYNGEE, per germline. V was pared by 4 bases and J by 5 bases, with 18 bases between. CDR3 length equals 16 residues.

The chain employs TRBV5-1 and TRBJ2-1, with TRBD2 as a possible D gene (7 bases). In germline, CDR1 is SGHRS, CDR2 YFSETQ. CDR3 length equals 15 residues. Deletions cut 6 bases from V and 0 bases from J, with 13 bases between. Here the CDR3 DNA reads TGCGCCAGCAAAGAGGGGGGGGACTCCTACAATGAGCAGTTCTTC. Amino acid sequence: CASKEGGDSYNEQFF.

This clonotype turned up a few times. V and J are TRBV3-1 and TRBJ2-1; possibly TRBD1 for D (6 bases). V gave up 0 bases and J gave up 4 bases, with 10 bases separating them. Germline loops: CDR1 LGHDT, CDR2 YNNKEL (reference sequence). This CDR3 is 15 amino acids long. The CDR3 nucleotides are TGTGCCAGCAGCCAAGATTTTCAGGGGTACAATGAGCAGTTCTTC. Protein sequence: CASSQDFQGYNEQFF.

This clonotype turned up a few times. The rearrangement joins TRBV12-3 or TRBV12-4 to TRBJ2-1; 9 bases align to TRBD2. V lost 3 bases to trimming and J lost 8 bases; unmatched junction nucleotides: 5. This CDR3 is 14 amino acids long. CDR3 in amino acids: CASSLGGGAYEQFF. As DNA, the CDR3 is TGTGCCAGCAGTTTGGGCGGGGGGGCTTATGAGCAGTTCTTC.

The genes are TRBV20-1 and TRBJ1-1; no reliable D call. The CDR3 runs to 12 residues. V was trimmed by 4 bases and J by 5 bases, leaving 11 bases between them. Germline loops: CDR1 DFQATT, CDR2 SNEGSKA (reference sequence). CDR3 residues: CSAMNRRTEAFF. The CDR3 DNA reads as TGCAGTGCTATGAACAGAAGGACTGAAGCTTTCTTT.

This clonotype was recorded a few times. The rearrangement uses TRBV7-9 and TRBJ1-5; 8 bases are shared with TRBD1. Germline lookup yields CDR1 SEHNR and CDR2 FQNEAQ (reference sequence). This CDR3 is 14 amino acids long. With 5 bases clipped from V and 1 base from J, the junction kept 1 base outside the gene matches. CDR3 protein: CASSGQGSNQPQHF. CDR3 nucleotides: TGTGCCAGCAGCGGACAGGGAAGCAATCAGCCCCAGCATTTT.

The chain has TRBV12-3 or TRBV12-4 and TRBJ1-2; unclear D gene. The CDR3 is made up of 14 amino acids. The V end was cut by 2 bases, the J end by 8 bases, with 15 bases between. CDR3 loop: CASSLSGPAGGYTF. The CDR3 nucleotides read TGTGCCAGCAGTTTAAGCGGTCCGGCAGGAGGCTACACCTTC.